This paragraph covers one T cell receptor (beta chain) sequence. Its antigen is undetermined. Per germline, CDR1 SQVTM and CDR2 ANQGSEA. Trimming took 4 bases from V and 6 from J; bases not matched to a gene: 10. This CDR3 region has 15 residues. The sample belongs to a study of T-cell reconstitution after alpha-beta-depleted transplantation in children. Preparing the TCRbeta library involved the use of unique molecular identifiers. One entry per CDR3 protein, called by TCRdb with MiXCR from the PCR reads. This sample has about 590,000 distinct CDR3 sequences, with over 10% found just once. Study-level points and caveats: T-cell counts and diversity at one year post-transplant came mainly from newly produced T cells. Alpha-beta T cells present about two months after transplant were reported to originate from several hundred expanded graft clones.

The chain is built from TRBV29-1 and TRBJ2-1, with 9 bases aligning to TRBD2. Here the sequenced sample was PBMCs, mostly from graft donor cells, taken 360 days after TCRalphabeta/CD19-depleted stem cell transplant. The receptor was derived from a male patient younger than 18 who had a stem cell transplant for acute myeloid leukemia, so the T cells may come from the graft donor. The CDR3 DNA reads as TGCAGCGTTGTAGGACTAGCGTTAAAGATCAATGAGCAGTTCTTC. Encoded protein: CSVVGLALKINEQFF.